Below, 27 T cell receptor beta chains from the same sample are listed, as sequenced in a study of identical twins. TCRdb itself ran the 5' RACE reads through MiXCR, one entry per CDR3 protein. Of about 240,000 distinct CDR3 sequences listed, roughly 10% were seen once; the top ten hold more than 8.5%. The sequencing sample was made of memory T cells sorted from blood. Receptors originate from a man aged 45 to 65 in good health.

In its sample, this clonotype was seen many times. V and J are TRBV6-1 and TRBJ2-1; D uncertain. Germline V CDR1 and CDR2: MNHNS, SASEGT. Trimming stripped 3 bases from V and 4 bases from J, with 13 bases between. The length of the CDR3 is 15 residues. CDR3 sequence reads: CASSDSYPTYNEQFF. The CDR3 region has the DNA TGTGCCAGCAGTGACAGTTACCCCACTTACAATGAGCAGTTCTTC.

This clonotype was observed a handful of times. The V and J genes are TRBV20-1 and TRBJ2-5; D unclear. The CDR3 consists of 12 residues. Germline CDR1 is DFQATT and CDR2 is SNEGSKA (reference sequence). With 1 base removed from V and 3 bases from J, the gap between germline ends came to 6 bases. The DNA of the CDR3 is TGCAGTGCTAGAGTACAGAAAGAGACCCAGTACTTC. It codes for CSARVQKETQYF.

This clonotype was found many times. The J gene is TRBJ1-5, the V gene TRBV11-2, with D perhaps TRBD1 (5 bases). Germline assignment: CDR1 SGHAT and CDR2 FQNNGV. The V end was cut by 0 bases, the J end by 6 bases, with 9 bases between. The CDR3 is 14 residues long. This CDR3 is CASSLEAGGQPQHF. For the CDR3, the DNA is TGTGCCAGCAGCTTAGAGGCCGGGGGTCAGCCCCAGCATTTT.

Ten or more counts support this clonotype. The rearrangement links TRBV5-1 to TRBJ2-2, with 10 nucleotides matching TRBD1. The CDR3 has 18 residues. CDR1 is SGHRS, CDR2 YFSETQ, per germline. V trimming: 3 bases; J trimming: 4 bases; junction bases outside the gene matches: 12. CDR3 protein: CASSYRSPGQGSTGELFF. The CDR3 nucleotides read TGCGCCAGCAGCTATCGCTCGCCGGGACAGGGGAGCACCGGGGAGCTGTTTTTT.

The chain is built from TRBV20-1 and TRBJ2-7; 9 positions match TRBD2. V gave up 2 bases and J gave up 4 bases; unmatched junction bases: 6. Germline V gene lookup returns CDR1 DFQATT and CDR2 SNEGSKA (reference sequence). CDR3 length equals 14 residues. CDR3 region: CSARFPSGAYEQYF. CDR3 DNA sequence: TGCAGTGCTAGATTCCCTAGCGGGGCATACGAGCAGTACTTC.

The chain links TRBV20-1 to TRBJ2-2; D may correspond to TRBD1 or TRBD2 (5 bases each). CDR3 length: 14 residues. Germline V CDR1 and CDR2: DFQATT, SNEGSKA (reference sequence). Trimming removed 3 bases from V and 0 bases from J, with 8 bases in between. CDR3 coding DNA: TGCAGTGCTAGTGGGGGAACGAACACCGGGGAGCTGTTTTTT. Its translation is CSASGGTNTGELFF.

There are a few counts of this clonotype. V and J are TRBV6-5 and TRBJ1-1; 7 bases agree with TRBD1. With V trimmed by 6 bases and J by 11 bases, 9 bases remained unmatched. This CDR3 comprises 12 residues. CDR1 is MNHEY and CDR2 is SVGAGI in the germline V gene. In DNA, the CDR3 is TGTGCCAGCAGAAGACAGGGATTGAAGGCTTTCTTT. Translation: CASRRQGLKAFF.

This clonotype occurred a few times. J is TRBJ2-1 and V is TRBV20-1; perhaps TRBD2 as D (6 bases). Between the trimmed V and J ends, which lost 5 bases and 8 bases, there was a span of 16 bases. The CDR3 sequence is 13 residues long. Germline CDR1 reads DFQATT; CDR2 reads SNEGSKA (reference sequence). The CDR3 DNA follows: TGCAGTGCTTCCCCGCGGCGCGGGGATGAGCAGTTCTTC. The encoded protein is CSASPRRGDEQFF.

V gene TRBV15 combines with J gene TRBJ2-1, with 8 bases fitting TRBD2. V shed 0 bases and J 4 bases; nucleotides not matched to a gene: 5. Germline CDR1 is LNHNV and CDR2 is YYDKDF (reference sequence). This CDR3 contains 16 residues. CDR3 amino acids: CATSRELADLYNEQFF. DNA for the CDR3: TGTGCCACCAGCAGAGAACTAGCGGATTTATACAATGAGCAGTTCTTC.

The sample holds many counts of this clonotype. This CDR3 is CSARVGTDLNQPQHF. CDR3 bases: TGCAGTGCTAGAGTAGGGACAGACCTCAATCAGCCCCAGCATTTT. The chain couples TRBV20-1 to TRBJ1-5; 7 bases agree with TRBD1. The CDR3 is made up of 15 amino acids. The V gene end was trimmed by 1 base and the J gene end by 3 bases; junction bases not matched to a gene: 6. The germline CDR1 and CDR2 sequences are DFQATT and SNEGSKA (reference sequence).

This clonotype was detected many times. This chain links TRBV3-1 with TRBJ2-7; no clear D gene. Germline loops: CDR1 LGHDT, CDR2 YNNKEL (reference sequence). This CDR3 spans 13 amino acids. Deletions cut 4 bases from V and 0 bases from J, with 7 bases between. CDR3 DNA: TGTGCCAGCAGCCCCGATCCCTCCTACGAGCAGTACTTC. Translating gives CASSPDPSYEQYF.

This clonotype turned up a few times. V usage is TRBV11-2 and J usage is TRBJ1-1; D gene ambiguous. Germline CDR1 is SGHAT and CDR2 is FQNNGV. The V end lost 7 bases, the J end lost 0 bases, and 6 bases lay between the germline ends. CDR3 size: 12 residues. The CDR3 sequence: CASKDMNTEAFF. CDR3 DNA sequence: TGTGCCAGCAAAGACATGAACACTGAAGCTTTCTTT.

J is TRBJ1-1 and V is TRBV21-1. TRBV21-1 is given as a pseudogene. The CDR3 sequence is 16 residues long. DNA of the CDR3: TGTGCCAGCAGCAAAGTTCGACGGTTCGCGAACACTGAAGCTTTCTTT. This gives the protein CASSKVRRFANTEAFF.

CDR3 protein: CSVEDRHRGSYEQYF. Written as DNA, the CDR3 is TGCAGCGTTGAAGATAGGCACAGGGGGTCCTACGAGCAGTACTTC. This chain uses TRBV29-1 with TRBJ2-7; TRBD1 aligns across 8 bases. Trimming removed 0 bases from V and 1 base from J; junction bases left unmatched: 5. Germline CDR1 reads SQVTM; CDR2 reads ANQGSEA. CDR3 length equals 15 residues.

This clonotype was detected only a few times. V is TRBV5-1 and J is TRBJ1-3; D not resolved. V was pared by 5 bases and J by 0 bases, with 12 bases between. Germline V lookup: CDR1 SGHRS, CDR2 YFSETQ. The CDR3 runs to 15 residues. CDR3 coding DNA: TGCGCCAGCAGTAAAGGACGGAGCTCTGGAAACACCATATATTTT. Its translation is CASSKGRSSGNTIYF. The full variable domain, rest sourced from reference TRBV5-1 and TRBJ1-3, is KAGVTQTPRYLIKTRGQQVTLSCSPISGHRSVSWYQQTPGQGLQFLFEYFSETQRNKGNFPGRFSGRQFSNSRSEMNVSTLELGDSALYLCASSKGRSSGNTIYFGEGSWLTVV.

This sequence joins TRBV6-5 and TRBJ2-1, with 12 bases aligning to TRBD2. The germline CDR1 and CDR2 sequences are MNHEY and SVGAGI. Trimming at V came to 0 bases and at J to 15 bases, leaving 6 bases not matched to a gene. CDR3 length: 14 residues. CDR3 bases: TGTGCCAGCAGTTACTCACTAGCGGGGGGAGAGGTGTTCTTC. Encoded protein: CASSYSLAGGEVFF.

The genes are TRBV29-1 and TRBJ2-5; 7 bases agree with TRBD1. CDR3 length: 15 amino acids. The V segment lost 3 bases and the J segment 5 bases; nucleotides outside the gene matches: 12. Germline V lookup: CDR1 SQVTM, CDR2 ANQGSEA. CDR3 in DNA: TGCAGCGTTGATTCCGGACAGGCCTTCGGGGAGACCCAGTACTTC. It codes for CSVDSGQAFGETQYF.

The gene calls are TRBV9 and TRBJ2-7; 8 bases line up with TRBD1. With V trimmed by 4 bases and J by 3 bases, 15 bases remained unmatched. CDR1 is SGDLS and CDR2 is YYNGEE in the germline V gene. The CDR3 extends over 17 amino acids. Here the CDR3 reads CASSPGGLSPSRYEQYF. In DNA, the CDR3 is TGTGCCAGCAGCCCAGGGGGCCTCTCACCCTCGCGCTACGAGCAGTACTTC.

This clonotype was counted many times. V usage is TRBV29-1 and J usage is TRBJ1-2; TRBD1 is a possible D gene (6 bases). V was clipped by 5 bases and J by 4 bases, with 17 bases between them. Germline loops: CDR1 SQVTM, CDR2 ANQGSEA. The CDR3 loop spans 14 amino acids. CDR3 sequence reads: CSVSGAGEVYGYTF. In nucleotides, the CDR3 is TGCAGCGTTTCGGGGGCAGGGGAGGTCTATGGCTACACCTTC.

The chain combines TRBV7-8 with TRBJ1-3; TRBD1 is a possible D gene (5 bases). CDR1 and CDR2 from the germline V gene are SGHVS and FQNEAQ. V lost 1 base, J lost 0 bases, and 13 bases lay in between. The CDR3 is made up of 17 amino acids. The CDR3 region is CASSLVLARDSGNTIYF. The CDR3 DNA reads TGTGCCAGCAGCTTAGTTCTCGCCAGGGACTCTGGAAACACCATATATTTT. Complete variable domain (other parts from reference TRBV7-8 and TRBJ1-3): GAGVSQSPRYKVAKRGQDVALRCDPISGHVSLFWYQQALGQGPEFLTYFQNEAQLDKSGLPSDRFFAERPEGSVSTLKIQRTQQEDSAVYLCASSLVLARDSGNTIYFGEGSWLTVV.

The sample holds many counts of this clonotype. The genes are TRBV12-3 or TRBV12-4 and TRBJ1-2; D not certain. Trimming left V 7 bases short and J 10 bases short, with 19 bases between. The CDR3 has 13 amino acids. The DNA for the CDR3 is TGTGCCAGCACTCGCCCGACGACGGATCACTACACCTTC. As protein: CASTRPTTDHYTF.

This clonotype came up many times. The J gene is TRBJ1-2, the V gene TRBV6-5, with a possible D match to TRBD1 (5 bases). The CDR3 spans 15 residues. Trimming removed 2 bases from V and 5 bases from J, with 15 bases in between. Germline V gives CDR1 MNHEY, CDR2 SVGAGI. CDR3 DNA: TGTGCCAGCAGTTACGAGGTTCAAGGGGAGTATGGCTACACCTTC. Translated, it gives CASSYEVQGEYGYTF.

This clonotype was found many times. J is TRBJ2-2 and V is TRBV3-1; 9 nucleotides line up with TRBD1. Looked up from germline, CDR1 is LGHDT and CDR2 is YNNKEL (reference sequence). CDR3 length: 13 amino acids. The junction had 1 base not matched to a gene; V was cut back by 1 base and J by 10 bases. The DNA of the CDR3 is TGTGCCAGCAGCCAAGGGACAGGGGTGGAGCTGTTTTTT. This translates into CASSQGTGVELFF.

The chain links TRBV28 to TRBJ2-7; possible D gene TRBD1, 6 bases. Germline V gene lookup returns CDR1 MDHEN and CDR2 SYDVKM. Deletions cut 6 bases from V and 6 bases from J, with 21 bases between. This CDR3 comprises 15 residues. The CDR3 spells CASSPMAGAESEQYF. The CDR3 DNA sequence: TGTGCCAGCAGCCCCATGGCAGGGGCGGAGAGCGAGCAGTACTTC.

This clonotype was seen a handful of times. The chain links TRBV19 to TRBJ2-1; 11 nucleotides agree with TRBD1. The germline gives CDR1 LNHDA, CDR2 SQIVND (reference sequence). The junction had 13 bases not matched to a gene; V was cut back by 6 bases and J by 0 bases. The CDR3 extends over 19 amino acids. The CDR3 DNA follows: TGTGCCAGTAGCCGAGGGACAGGGGGTTTCTCCTCCTCCTACAATGAGCAGTTCTTC. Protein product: CASSRGTGGFSSSYNEQFF.

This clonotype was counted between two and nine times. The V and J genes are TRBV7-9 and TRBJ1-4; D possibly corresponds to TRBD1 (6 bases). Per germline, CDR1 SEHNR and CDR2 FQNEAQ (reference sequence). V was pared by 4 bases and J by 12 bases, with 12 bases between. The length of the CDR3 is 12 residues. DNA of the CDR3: TGTGCCAGCAGCTCACAGGGATATGAACTGTTTTTT. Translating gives CASSSQGYELFF.

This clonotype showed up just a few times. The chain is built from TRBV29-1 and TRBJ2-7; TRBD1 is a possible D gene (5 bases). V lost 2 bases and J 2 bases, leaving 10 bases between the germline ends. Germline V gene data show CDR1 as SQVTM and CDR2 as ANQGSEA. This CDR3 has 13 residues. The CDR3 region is CSVEQGITYEQYF. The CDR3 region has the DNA TGCAGCGTTGAACAGGGAATAACCTACGAGCAGTACTTC.